This T cell receptor beta chain was captured in a study of cytomegalovirus exposure and HLA in healthy donors. General observations from the study: With high specificity and sensitivity, the classifier reportedly diagnosed cytomegalovirus status.

The table came from immunoSEQ multiplex PCR; TCRdb's copy has only in-frame clones and leaves some out. The sample yields more than 110,000 clones, 84% seen once. Details on this clone: Its target is not known.

The sequenced sample was PBMCs. The source of this sequence is a woman under 40 in good health and CMV-seronegative.

CDR3 sequence reads: CASSQVLIGYNEQFF. CDR3 DNA sequence: TGCGCCAGCAGCCAAGTGTTAATCGGTTACAATGAGCAGTTCTTC. This sequence joins TRBV4-3 and TRBJ2-1; D gene ambiguous. The germline gives CDR1 LGHNA, CDR2 YSLEER. The CDR3 has 15 residues. V lost 1 base, J lost 4 bases, and 11 bases lay in between.